The source of this T cell receptor (beta chain) is a study of blood T cell repertoires in COVID-19. Study-wide background: Acute and convalescent COVID-19 specimens originated in the United States, Italy and Spain. The analysed material was cDNA or gDNA that came from T cells, B-cell-depleted T cells, or PBMCs.

Per the original data handling: How many nucleated cells were present was estimated from reference gene primer amplification. Profiled with immunoSEQ multiplex PCR; TCRdb holds only in-frame clones, not every one. That table furnishes V, J and clone size, whereas the DNA furnished D and trimming. This repertoire shows 150,000 to 200,000 clones, approximately 90% found once; its top ten account for approximately 2.1%. Trimming took 8 bases from V and 8 from J, leaving 21 bases between them. This CDR3 contains 14 residues. The germline V gene has CDR1 ENHRY and CDR2 SYGVKD. This clonotype was sampled from a man between 18 and 29 years old who had recovered from COVID-19. The source material was peripheral blood. The chain links TRBV10-3 to TRBJ1-2; TRBD1 might be the D (6 bases). In nucleotides, the CDR3 is TGTGCCATCGGGTCCCCGGGGGGCGCGAAAGGCTACACCTTC. It codes for CAIGSPGGAKGYTF.